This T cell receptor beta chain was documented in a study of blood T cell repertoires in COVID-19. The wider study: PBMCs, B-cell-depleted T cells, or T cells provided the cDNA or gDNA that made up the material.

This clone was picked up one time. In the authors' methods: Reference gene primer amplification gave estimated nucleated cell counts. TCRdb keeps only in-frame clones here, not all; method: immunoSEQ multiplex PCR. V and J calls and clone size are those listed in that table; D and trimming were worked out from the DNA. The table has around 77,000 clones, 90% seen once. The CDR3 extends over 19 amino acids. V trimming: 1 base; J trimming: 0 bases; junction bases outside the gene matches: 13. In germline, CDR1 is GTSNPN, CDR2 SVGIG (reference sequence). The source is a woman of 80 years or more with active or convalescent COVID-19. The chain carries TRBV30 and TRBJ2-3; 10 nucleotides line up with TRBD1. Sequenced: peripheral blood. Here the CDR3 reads CAWSGFITGTGASTDTQYF. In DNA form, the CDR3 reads TGTGCCTGGAGTGGATTCATCACCGGGACAGGGGCCAGCACAGATACGCAGTATTTT.